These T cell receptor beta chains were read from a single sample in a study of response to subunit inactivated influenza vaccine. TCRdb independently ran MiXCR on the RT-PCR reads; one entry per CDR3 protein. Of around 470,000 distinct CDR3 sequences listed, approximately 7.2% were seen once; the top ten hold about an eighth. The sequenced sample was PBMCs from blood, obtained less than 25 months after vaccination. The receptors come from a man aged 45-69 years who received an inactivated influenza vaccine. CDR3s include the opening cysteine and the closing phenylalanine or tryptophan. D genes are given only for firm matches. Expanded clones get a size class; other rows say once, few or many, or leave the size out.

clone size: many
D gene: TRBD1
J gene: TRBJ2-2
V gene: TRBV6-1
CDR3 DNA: TGTGCCAGCAGGACAGGGGGCCCCACCGGGGAGCTGTTTTTT
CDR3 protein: CASRTGGPTGELFF

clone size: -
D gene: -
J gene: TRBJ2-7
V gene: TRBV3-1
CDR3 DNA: TGTGCCAGCAGCCCGCGGGACGGTGGCAAGCAGTACTTC
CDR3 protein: CASSPRDGGKQYF

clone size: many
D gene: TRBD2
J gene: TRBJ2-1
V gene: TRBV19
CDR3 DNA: TGTGCCAGTAGCTCTTCCGGACTAGCCGCGAACAATGAGCAGTTCTTC
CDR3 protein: CASSSSGLAANNEQFF

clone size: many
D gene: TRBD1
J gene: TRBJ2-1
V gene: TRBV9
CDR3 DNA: TGTGCCAGCAGTGGACAGGCCTTTGATGAGCAGTTCTTC
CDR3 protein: CASSGQAFDEQFF

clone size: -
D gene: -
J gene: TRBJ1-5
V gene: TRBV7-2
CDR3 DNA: TGTGCCAGCAGCTCTGCCCACAATCAGCCCCAGCATTTT
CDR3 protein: CASSSAHNQPQHF

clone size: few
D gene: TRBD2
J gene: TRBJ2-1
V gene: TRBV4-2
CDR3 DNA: TGTGCCAGCAGCCCCCAGGGCTGGCTAGCGGGAGGGAATGAGCAGTTCTTC
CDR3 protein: CASSPQGWLAGGNEQFF

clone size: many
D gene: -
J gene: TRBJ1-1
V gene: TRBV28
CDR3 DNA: TGTGCCAGCAGTTTAATCAGCTACAGGGAAACGAACACTGAAGCTTTCTTT
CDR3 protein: CASSLISYRETNTEAFF

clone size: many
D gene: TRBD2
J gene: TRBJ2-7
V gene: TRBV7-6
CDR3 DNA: TGTGCCAGCAGCTTAGATCTAGCGGGGACCTACGAGCAGTACTTC
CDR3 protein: CASSLDLAGTYEQYF

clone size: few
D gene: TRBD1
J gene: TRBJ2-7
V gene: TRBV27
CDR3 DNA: TGTGCCAGCACCTACCCCAGGACAGGGGGGTTTGGGTACGAGCAGTACTTC
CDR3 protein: CASTYPRTGGFGYEQYF

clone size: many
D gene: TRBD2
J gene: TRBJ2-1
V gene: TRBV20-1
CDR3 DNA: TGCAGTGCCCTGGGACTAGCGGGATCCGATGAGCAGTTCTTC
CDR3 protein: CSALGLAGSDEQFF

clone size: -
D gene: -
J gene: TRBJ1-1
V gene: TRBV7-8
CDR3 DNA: TGTGCCAGCAGCTTAGGGGGCAGAGATAACACTGAAGCTTTCTTT
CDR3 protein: CASSLGGRDNTEAFF

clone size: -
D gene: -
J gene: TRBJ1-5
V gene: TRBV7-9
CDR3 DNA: TGTGCCAGCAGCCAAGGGTGGGAAATCAATCAGCCCCAGCATTTT
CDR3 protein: CASSQGWEINQPQHF

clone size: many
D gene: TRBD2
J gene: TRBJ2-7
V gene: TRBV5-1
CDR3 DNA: TGCGCCAGCAAAATAGCGGGAGTGTCCGAGCAGTACTTC
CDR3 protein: CASKIAGVSEQYF

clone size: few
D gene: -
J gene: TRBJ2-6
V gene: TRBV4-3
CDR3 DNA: TGCGCCAGCAGCCAAGATGGCCGGGCCAACGTCCTGACTTTC
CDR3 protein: CASSQDGRANVLTF

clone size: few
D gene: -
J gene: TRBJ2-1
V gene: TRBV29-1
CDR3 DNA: TGCAGCGTTGAACTGGCGAGGGGTGAGCAGTTCTTC
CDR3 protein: CSVELARGEQFF

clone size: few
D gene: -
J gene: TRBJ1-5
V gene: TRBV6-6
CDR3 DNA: TGTGCCAGCAACCCGGGTCTTTATCAGCCCCAGCATTTT
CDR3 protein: CASNPGLYQPQHF

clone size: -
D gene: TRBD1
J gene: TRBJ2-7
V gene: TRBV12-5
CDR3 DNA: TGTGCTAGTGCCCCGGGGGACAGGGCCTACGAGCAGTACTTC
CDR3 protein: CASAPGDRAYEQYF

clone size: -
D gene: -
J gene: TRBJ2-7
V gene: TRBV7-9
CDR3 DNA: TGTGCCAGCAGATTGTCGGGGGATAACGAGCAGTACTTC
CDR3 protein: CASRLSGDNEQYF

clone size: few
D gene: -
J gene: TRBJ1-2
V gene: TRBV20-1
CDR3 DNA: TGCAGTGCTAGAATACACGACAGCTACTATGGCTACACCTTC
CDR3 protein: CSARIHDSYYGYTF

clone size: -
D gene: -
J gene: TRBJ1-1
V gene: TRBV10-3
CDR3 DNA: TGTGCCATTTCTAAGGGTGGGCACACTGAAGCTTTCTTT
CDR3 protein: CAISKGGHTEAFF

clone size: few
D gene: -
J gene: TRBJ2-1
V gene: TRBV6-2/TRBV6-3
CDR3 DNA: TGTGCCAGCAGTACACGACTTGAGAACCCTTACAATGAGCAGTTCTTC
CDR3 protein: CASSTRLENPYNEQFF

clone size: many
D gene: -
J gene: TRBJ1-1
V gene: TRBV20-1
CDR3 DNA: TGCAGTGCTAGAGTAGGTAGGGGGGGCAACACTGAAGCTTTCTTT
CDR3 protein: CSARVGRGGNTEAFF

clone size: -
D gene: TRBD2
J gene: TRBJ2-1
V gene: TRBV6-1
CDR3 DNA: TGTGCCAGCAGAGAAGCGGGGCCCTTCAATGAGCAGTTCTTC
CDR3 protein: CASREAGPFNEQFF

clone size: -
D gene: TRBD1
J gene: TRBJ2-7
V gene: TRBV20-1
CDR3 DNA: TGCAGTGCTAGGGGCCCGGGACAGGGGTTGTACTTC
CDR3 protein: CSARGPGQGLYF

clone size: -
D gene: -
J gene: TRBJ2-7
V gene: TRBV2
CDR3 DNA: TGTGCCAGCAAGGTTGATTCGGGGGACGAGCAGTACTTC
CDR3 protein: CASKVDSGDEQYF

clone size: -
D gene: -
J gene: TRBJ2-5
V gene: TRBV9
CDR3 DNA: TGTGCCAGCAGCGTAGGGGGCCTCGTCTCAGAGACCCAGTACTTC
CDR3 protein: CASSVGGLVSETQYF

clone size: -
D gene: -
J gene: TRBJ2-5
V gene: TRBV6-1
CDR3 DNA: TGTGCCAGCAGTGAAGGAAGGGGTTTGGAGACCCAGTACTTC
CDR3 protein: CASSEGRGLETQYF

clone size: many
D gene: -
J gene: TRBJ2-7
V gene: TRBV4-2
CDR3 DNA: TGTGCCAGCAGTCGAGGCATAGGGGATTCCTACGAGCAGTACTTC
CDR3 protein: CASSRGIGDSYEQYF